Each of the 7 T cell receptor beta chains below was sequenced from the same sample in a study of OX40 agonist ivuxolimab in advanced cancers. Sequencing used immunoSEQ multiplex PCR; TCRdb keeps in-frame clones, though not all of them. The sample lists about 80,000 clones, around 87% occurring once. The sequenced sample was CD4+ or CD8+ T cells sorted from blood, obtained in a trial of the OX40 agonist ivuxolimab. The source of these receptors is an adult with an advanced solid tumor such as melanoma, head and neck, liver or kidney cancer.

This clone has a single count. The chain combines TRBV18 with TRBJ1-4; D is perhaps TRBD1 (5 bases). Trimming took off 4 bases at V and 7 bases at J, with 13 bases between the two ends. The CDR3 has 14 residues. Germline CDR1 KGHSH, CDR2 LQKENI. CDR3 loop: CASSLDSRGEKLFF. For the CDR3, the DNA is TGTGCCAGCTCACTAGACAGCCGCGGTGAAAAACTGTTTTTT. The variable domain in full, completed from reference TRBV18 and TRBJ1-4, reads NAGVMQNPRHLVRRRGQEARLRCSPMKGHSHVYWYRQLPEEGLKFMVYLQKENIIDESGMPKERFSAEFPKEGPSILRIQQVVRGDSAAYFCASSLDSRGEKLFFGSGTQLSVL.

This clone appeared a few times. V and J are TRBV5-6 and TRBJ1-1; no reliable D call. Trimming stripped 4 bases from V and 4 bases from J, with 17 bases between. The CDR3 has 15 amino acids. CDR1 and CDR2 (germline): SGHDT, YYEEEE. The CDR3 reads CASSHGKGWGTEAFF. CDR3 nucleotides: TGTGCCAGCAGCCACGGGAAAGGGTGGGGCACTGAAGCTTTCTTT.

This clone was seen only once. The chain combines TRBV27 with TRBJ2-1; 10 bases agree with TRBD1. This CDR3 is built from 16 residues. The V and J ends lost 5 bases and 1 base, in that order; junction bases with no gene match: 5. Germline loops: CDR1 MNHEY, CDR2 SMNVEV (reference sequence). CDR3 sequence (DNA): TGTGCCAGCAGTCCAAAGGGACAGGGGTCCTACAATGAGCAGTTCTTC. The encoded protein is CASSPKGQGSYNEQFF.

This sequence joins TRBV4-2 and TRBJ1-1; 9 nucleotides agree with TRBD1. V shed 0 bases and J 7 bases; nucleotides not matched to a gene: 3. Per germline, CDR1 LGHNA and CDR2 YNFKEQ. The CDR3 sequence is 14 residues long. The CDR3 nucleotides are TGTGCCAGCAGCCAAGATCGGGGACAGGGTGAAGCTTTCTTT. Translation gives CASSQDRGQGEAFF.

The J gene is TRBJ1-2, the V gene TRBV2; D is unclear. V shed 4 bases and J shed 6 bases, with 12 bases lying between them. The CDR3 runs to 13 residues. Germline CDR1 reads SNHLY; CDR2 reads FYNNEI. In DNA form, the CDR3 reads TGTGCCAGCAGTGTACGGGGTATGGATGGCTACACCTTC. Amino acid sequence: CASSVRGMDGYTF.

The chain employs TRBV5-1 and TRBJ2-3; weak D call: TRBD2 (6 bases). Germline V lookup: CDR1 SGHRS, CDR2 YFSETQ. The CDR3 has 17 residues. The ends were cut back, 0 bases at V and 1 base at J, with 15 bases in the middle. Here the CDR3 reads CASSLEPVASGTDTQYF. The CDR3, as DNA: TGCGCCAGCAGCTTGGAACCGGTTGCTAGCGGCACAGATACGCAGTATTTT.

V gene TRBV20-1 combines with J gene TRBJ2-7; D is unresolved. The CDR3 is made up of 10 amino acids. Germline V gene lookup returns CDR1 DFQATT and CDR2 SNEGSKA (reference sequence). The CDR3 nucleotides are TGCAGCCCTAGTTCCCTCGAGCAGTACTTC. It yields the protein CSPSSLEQYF.